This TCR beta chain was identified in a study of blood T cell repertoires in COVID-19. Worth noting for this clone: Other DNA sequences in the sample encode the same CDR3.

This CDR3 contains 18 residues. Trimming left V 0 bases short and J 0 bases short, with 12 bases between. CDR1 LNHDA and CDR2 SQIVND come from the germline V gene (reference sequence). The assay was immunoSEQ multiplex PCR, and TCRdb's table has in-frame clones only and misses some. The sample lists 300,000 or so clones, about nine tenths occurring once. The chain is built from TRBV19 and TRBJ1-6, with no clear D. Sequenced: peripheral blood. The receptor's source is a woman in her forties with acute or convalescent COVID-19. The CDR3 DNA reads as TGTGCCAGTAGTATAGATCTATTTGGGAGCTCCTATAATTCACCCCTCCACTTT. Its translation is CASSIDLFGSSYNSPLHF.